This entry is about one TCR beta chain. No antigen is known for it. The data were taken from a study of T cell clusters in autoimmune cytopenias. General study points: Healthy donors had approximately 3.3-fold more exclusive TRB clusters than active autoimmune hepatitis patients. Primary autoimmune cytopenia patients appeared to lack physiological T cell clusters present in healthy donors.

TRB rearrangements were amplified by touch-down multiplex PCR with mixed TRB-A/B primers. TCRdb reprocessed the multiplex PCR reads; each CDR3 protein has one entry and no DNA is given. The sample's table shows about 4,500 distinct CDR3 sequences. Each sample's input was roughly 270 ng genomic DNA, 38,000 or so genome equivalents. This CDR3 contains 12 residues. Germline values: CDR1 MNHEY, CDR2 SVGEGT. This same sample was also part of a study on T cell repertoires in aging, cancer and after chemotherapy. From that report: Donor ages fell into six groups from 30 or younger up to 70 or older. Healthy donor repertoires were recorded over several months to years and showed clear clonal overlap.

This chain links TRBV6-2 or TRBV6-3 with TRBJ1-5; TCRdb proposes TRBD1, but this gene call is untestable without DNA. Material: peripheral blood. This clonotype was sampled from a human donor in good health. CDR3 sequence reads: CASSMGDRAQHF.